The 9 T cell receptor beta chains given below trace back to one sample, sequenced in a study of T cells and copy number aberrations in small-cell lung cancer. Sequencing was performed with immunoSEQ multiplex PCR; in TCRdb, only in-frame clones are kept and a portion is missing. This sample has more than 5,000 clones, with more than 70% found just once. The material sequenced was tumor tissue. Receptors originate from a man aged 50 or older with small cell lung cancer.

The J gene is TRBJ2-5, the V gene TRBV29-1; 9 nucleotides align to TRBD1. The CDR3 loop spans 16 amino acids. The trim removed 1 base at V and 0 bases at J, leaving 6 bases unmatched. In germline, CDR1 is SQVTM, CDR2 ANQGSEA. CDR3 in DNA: TGCAGCGTTGAAGGGACAGGGGAAAGGTACCAAGAGACCCAGTACTTC. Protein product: CSVEGTGERYQETQYF.

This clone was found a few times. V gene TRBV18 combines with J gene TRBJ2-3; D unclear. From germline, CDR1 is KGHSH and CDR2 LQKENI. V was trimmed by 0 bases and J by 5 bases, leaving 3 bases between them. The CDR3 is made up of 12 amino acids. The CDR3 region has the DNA TGTGCCAGCTCACCACCGAGAGATACGCAGTATTTT. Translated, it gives CASSPPRDTQYF.

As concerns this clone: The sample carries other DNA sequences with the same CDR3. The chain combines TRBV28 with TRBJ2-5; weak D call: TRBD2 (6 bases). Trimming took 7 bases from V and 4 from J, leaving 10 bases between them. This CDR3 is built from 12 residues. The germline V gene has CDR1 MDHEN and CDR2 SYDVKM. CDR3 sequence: CASTQAGETQYF. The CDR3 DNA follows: TGTGCCAGCACTCAAGCGGGAGAGACCCAGTACTTC.

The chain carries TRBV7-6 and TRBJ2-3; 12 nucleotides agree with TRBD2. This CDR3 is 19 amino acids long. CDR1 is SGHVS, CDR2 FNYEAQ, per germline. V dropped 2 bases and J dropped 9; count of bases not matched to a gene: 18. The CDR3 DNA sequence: TGTGCCAGCAGCTTAAGTGGAGGGACTAGCGGGTCGCTTATGGGCACGCAGTATTTT. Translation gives CASSLSGGTSGSLMGTQYF.

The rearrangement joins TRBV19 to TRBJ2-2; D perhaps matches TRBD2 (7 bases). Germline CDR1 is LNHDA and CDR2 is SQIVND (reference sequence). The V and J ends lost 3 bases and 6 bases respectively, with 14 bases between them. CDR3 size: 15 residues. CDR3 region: CASSIGGGRAGELFF. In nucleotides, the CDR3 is TGTGCCAGTAGTATTGGGGGGGGGCGCGCCGGGGAGCTGTTTTTT.

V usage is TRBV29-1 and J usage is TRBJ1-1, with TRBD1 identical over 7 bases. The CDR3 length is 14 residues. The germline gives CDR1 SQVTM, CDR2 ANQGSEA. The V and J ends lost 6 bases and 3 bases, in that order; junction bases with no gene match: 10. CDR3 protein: CSVAGRQGDTEAFF. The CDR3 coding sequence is TGCAGCGTGGCTGGTCGGCAGGGGGACACTGAAGCTTTCTTT.

CDR3 residues: CASSRPGGDYGYTF. CDR3 bases: TGTGCCAGCAGCCGCCCCGGGGGCGACTATGGCTACACCTTC. The chain links TRBV7-2 to TRBJ1-2; possible D gene TRBD1, 6 bases. Germline values: CDR1 SGHTA, CDR2 FQGNSA. The CDR3 is made up of 14 amino acids. Trimming removed 5 bases from V and 3 bases from J, with 13 bases in between.

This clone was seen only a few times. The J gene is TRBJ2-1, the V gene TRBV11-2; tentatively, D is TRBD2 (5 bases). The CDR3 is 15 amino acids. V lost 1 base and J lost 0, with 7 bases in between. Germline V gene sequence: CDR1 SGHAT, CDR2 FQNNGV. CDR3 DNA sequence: TGTGCCAGCAGCTTAGTAGGGAGCTCCTACAATGAGCAGTTCTTC. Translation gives CASSLVGSSYNEQFF. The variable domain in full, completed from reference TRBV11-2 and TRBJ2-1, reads EAGVAQSPRYKIIEKRQSVAFWCNPISGHATLYWYQQILGQGPKLLIQFQNNGVVDDSQLPKDRFSAERLKGVDSTLKIQPAKLEDSAVYLCASSLVGSSYNEQFFGPGTRLTVL.

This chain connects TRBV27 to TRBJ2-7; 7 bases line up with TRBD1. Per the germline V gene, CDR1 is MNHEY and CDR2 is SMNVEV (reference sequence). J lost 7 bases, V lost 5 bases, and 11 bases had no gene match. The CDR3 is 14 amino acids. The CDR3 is CASSASDRSMEQYF. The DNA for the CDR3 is TGTGCCAGCAGTGCATCGGACAGGAGCATGGAGCAGTACTTC.